These T cell receptor beta chains were read from a single sample in a study of shared clonotypes between healthy human individuals. Assay used: immunoSEQ multiplex PCR; TCRdb lists only in-frame clones, some missing. In the table there are about 460,000 clones, roughly three quarters of which are singletons. Sequences were obtained from PBMCs. Every receptor here comes from a middle-aged woman in good health. Some clones in this sample may be carry-over from other donors' samples. The CDR3 runs from the conserved cysteine through the conserved F or W. A D gene is named only where the DNA matches it firmly. Clone size is shown for a subset of rows, as once, few, many or a class of expanded clone.

clone size,J gene,V gene,D gene,CDR3 protein,CDR3 DNA
NA,TRBJ2-5,TRBV5-4,TRBD2,CASSLGLAGQETQYF,TGTGCCAGCAGCTTGGGGCTAGCGGGGCAAGAGACCCAGTACTTC
NA,TRBJ1-4,TRBV19,NA,CASSPRHIPF,TGTGCCAGTAGTCCCCGACACATTCCTTTT
NA,TRBJ2-4,TRBV10-3,TRBD2,CAISDYLAGGGKNIQYF,TGTGCCATCAGTGATTACCTAGCGGGAGGTGGCAAAAACATTCAGTACTTC
NA,TRBJ2-3,TRBV5-6,NA,CASSLWGRAGDTQYF,TGTGCCAGCAGCCTTTGGGGCCGGGCAGGCGATACGCAGTATTTT
NA,TRBJ2-1,TRBV9,NA,CASSKDRHNEQFF,TGTGCCAGCAGCAAAGACAGACACAATGAGCAGTTCTTC
NA,TRBJ1-5,TRBV18,NA,CASSPGTTNQPQHF,TGTGCCAGCTCACCTGGGACTACTAATCAGCCCCAGCATTTT
NA,TRBJ2-2,TRBV10-3,NA,CAISDSYTNTGELFF,TGTGCCATCAGTGATTCTTACACGAACACCGGGGAGCTGTTTTTT
NA,TRBJ2-7,TRBV5-4,TRBD1,CASSPGQHYEQYF,TGTGCCAGCAGCCCGGGACAGCATTACGAGCAGTACTTC
NA,TRBJ2-3,TRBV11-3,NA,CASSVVDDTQYF,TGTGCCAGCAGCGTAGTGGACGATACGCAGTATTTT
few,TRBJ2-1,TRBV4-1,NA,CASSQADRNYNEQFF,TGCGCCAGCAGCCAAGCGGACCGGAACTACAATGAGCAGTTCTTC
NA,TRBJ2-2,TRBV7-2,NA,CASSSNTGELFF,TGTGCCAGCAGCTCGAACACCGGGGAGCTGTTTTTT
NA,TRBJ2-2,TRBV23-1,TRBD2,CASTLPGGADHTGELFF,TGCGCCAGCACCCTACCGGGGGGGGCGGATCACACCGGGGAGCTGTTTTTT
NA,TRBJ2-3,TRBV5-1,TRBD2,CASSLGLAASTDTQYF,TGCGCCAGCAGCTTGGGACTAGCTGCTAGCACAGATACGCAGTATTTT
NA,TRBJ1-2,TRBV30,NA,CAWSVGQDYGYTF,TGTGCCTGGAGTGTAGGTCAGGACTATGGCTACACCTTC
NA,TRBJ1-1,TRBV4-3,NA,CASSSSPDNGGTEAFF,TGCGCCAGCAGCTCCTCCCCTGATAACGGGGGCACTGAAGCTTTCTTT
NA,TRBJ2-7,TRBV28,NA,CASSPQTVYEQYF,TGTGCCAGCAGCCCACAGACGGTCTACGAGCAGTACTTC
many,TRBJ2-3,TRBV5-1,NA,CASSLEPGADTQYF,TGCGCCAGCAGCTTGGAGCCCGGGGCAGATACGCAGTATTTT
NA,TRBJ2-3,TRBV10-1,NA,CASRGGQTDTDTQYF,TGCGCCAGCAGGGGGGGACAGACTGACACAGATACGCAGTATTTT
NA,TRBJ1-2,TRBV6-5,NA,CASSYLSGAGYGYTF,TGTGCCAGCAGTTACTTATCAGGGGCAGGCTATGGCTACACCTTC
NA,TRBJ2-7,TRBV7-9,NA,CASSLADYYEQYF,TGTGCCAGCAGCTTAGCCGATTACTACGAGCAGTACTTC
NA,TRBJ1-1,TRBV29-1,NA,CSAPARGEGTEAFF,TGCAGCGCCCCAGCGCGGGGGGAGGGCACTGAAGCTTTCTTT
NA,TRBJ2-1,TRBV27,TRBD1,CASRTGMVNEQFF,TGTGCCAGCAGGACAGGGATGGTGAATGAGCAGTTCTTC
few,TRBJ1-1,TRBV7-3,NA,CASSHSYNTEAFF,TGTGCCAGCAGCCACTCTTACAACACTGAAGCTTTCTTT
NA,TRBJ2-3,TRBV5-1,NA,CASSLQGASDTQYF,TGCGCCAGCAGCTTGCAGGGAGCTTCAGATACGCAGTATTTT
NA,TRBJ2-7,TRBV27,TRBD2,CASSLLLAGGPHEQYF,TGTGCCAGCAGTCTACTACTAGCGGGAGGGCCCCACGAGCAGTACTTC
NA,TRBJ2-1,TRBV5-1,TRBD2,CASSLGLAGVDEQFF,TGCGCCAGCAGCTTGGGACTAGCGGGAGTGGATGAGCAGTTCTTC
NA,TRBJ2-1,TRBV6-1,NA,CASSEWENEQFF,TGTGCCAGCAGTGAATGGGAAAATGAGCAGTTCTTC
few,TRBJ2-7,TRBV7-9,TRBD2,CASTDSGINEQYF,TGTGCCAGCACCGATAGCGGGATAAACGAGCAGTACTTC
few,TRBJ2-7,TRBV5-6,NA,CASSLARGGGSEQYF,TGTGCCAGCAGCTTGGCCAGGGGAGGAGGGAGCGAGCAGTACTTC
NA,TRBJ2-5,TRBV28,NA,CASSLANAQYF,TGTGCCAGCAGTTTAGCCAACGCGCAGTACTTC
NA,TRBJ1-2,TRBV28,NA,CASSLADAIYTF,TGTGCCAGCAGTTTGGCGGACGCCATCTACACCTTC
NA,TRBJ2-3,TRBV5-1,TRBD2,CASSLVLAETTDTQYF,TGCGCCAGCAGCTTGGTACTAGCGGAGACCACAGATACGCAGTATTTT
NA,TRBJ2-7,TRBV5-4,TRBD2,CASSMDPTSGAYEQYF,TGTGCCAGCAGCATGGACCCGACTAGCGGAGCCTACGAGCAGTACTTC
few,TRBJ2-3,TRBV4-3,TRBD1,CASSQGTGQALYSTDTQYF,TGCGCCAGCAGCCAAGGGACCGGACAGGCGCTATATAGCACAGATACGCAGTATTTT
many,TRBJ2-2,TRBV29-1,TRBD2,CSVLSSSGARGELFF,TGCAGCGTTTTATCGTCTAGCGGGGCCCGCGGGGAGCTGTTTTTT